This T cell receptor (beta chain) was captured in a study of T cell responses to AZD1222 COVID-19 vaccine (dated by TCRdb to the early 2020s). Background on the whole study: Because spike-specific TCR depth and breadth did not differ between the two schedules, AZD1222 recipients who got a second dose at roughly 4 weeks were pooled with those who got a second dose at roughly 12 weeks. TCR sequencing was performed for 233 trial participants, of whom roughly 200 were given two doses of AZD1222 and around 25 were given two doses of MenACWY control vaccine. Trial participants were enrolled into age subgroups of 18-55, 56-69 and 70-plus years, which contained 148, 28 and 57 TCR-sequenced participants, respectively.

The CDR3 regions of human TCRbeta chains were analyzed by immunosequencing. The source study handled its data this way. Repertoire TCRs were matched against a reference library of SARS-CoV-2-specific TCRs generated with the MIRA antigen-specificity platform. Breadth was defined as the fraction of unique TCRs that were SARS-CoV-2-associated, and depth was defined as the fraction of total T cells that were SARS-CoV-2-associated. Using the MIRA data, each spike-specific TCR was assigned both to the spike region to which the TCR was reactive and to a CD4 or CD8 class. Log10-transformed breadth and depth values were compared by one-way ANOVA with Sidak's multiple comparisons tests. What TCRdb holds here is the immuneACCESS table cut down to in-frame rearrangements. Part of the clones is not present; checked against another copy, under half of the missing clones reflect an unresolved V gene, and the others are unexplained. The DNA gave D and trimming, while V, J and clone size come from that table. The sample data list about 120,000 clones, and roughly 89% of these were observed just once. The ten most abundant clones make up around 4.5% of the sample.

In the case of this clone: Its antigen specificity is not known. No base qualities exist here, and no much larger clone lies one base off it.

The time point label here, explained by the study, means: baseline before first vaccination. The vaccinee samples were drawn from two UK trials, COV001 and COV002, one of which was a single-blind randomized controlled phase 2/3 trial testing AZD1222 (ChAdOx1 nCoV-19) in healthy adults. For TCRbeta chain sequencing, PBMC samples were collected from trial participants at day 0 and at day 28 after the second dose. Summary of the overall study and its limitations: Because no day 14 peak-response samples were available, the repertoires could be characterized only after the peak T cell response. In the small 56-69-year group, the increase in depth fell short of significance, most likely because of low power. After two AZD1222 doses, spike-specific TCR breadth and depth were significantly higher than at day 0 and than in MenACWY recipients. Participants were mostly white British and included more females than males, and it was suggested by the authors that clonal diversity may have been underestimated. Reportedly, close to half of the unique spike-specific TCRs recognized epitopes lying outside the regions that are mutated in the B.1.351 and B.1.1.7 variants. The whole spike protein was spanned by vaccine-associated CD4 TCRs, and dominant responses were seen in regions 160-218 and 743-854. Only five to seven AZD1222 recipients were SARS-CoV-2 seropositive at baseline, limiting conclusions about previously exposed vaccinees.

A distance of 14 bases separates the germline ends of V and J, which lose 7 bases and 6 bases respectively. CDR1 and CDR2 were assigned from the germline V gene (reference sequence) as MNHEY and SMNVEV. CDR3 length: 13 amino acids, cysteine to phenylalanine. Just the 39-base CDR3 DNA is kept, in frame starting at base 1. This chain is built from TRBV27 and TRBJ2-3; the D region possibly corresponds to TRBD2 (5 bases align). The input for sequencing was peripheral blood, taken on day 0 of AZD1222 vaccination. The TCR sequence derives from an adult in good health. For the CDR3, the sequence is CASTTYSGDTQYF. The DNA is TGTGCCAGCACTACGTACTCGGGGGATACGCAGTATTTT.